A selection of T cell receptor beta chains follows, all from one sample in a study of cytomegalovirus exposure and HLA in healthy donors. The assay was immunoSEQ multiplex PCR, and TCRdb's table has in-frame clones only and misses some. The top ten hold roughly 5.8% of the sample, which has fewer than 200,000 clones, 86% seen once. The sequenced sample consisted of PBMCs. Receptors originate from a woman aged 25 to 39 in good health and CMV-seronegative. CDR3s include the opening cysteine and the closing phenylalanine or tryptophan. D genes are given only for firm matches. Clone size appears in some rows only: once, few, many, or a class for an expanded clone.

CDR3 DNA: TGTGCCAGCAGTTTAAACTTGGGAATGGGCGAGCAGTACTTC
CDR3 protein: CASSLNLGMGEQYF
clone size: NA
J gene: TRBJ2-7
V gene: TRBV27
D gene: NA

CDR3 DNA: TGTGCCAGCAGCTCCGACCTCAGCTCTGGAAACACCATATATTTT
CDR3 protein: CASSSDLSSGNTIYF
clone size: NA
J gene: TRBJ1-3
V gene: TRBV7-6
D gene: NA

CDR3 DNA: TGTGCCAGCAACCAATGGGGTGGGGCTGAAGCTTTCTTT
CDR3 protein: CASNQWGGAEAFF
clone size: NA
J gene: TRBJ1-1
V gene: TRBV5-4
D gene: NA

CDR3 DNA: TGTGCCTGGACAGTCTTGAACACCGGGGAGCTGTTTTTT
CDR3 protein: CAWTVLNTGELFF
clone size: NA
J gene: TRBJ2-2
V gene: TRBV30
D gene: NA

CDR3 DNA: TGCGCCAGCAGCCGTCAACCGGGACTAGCGGAAAAAAAAGTGGAAGAGACCCAGTACTTC
CDR3 protein: CASSRQPGLAEKKVEETQYF
clone size: NA
J gene: TRBJ2-5
V gene: TRBV4-1
D gene: TRBD2

CDR3 DNA: TGTGCCAGCAGCCCCGGGACAGGGCCGACCTACGAGCAGTACTTC
CDR3 protein: CASSPGTGPTYEQYF
clone size: few
J gene: TRBJ2-7
V gene: TRBV7-2
D gene: TRBD1

CDR3 DNA: TGTGCCAGCAGTTGGGACAGCAAGCCTCCGCCTTTCTTT
CDR3 protein: CASSWDSKPPPFF
clone size: NA
J gene: TRBJ1-1
V gene: TRBV2
D gene: TRBD1

CDR3 DNA: TGCGCCAGCAGCCCTAAAGGCCTAGCGGGGGCAAACCGAACCTACGAGCAGTACTTC
CDR3 protein: CASSPKGLAGANRTYEQYF
clone size: NA
J gene: TRBJ2-7
V gene: TRBV4-3
D gene: TRBD2

CDR3 DNA: TGTGCCAGCAGCTTGGCGGGCCAGGCTCCAAATCTCTCTGGAAACACCATATATTTT
CDR3 protein: CASSLAGQAPNLSGNTIYF
clone size: NA
J gene: TRBJ1-3
V gene: TRBV5-6
D gene: NA

CDR3 DNA: TGTGCCAGCAGTTTATCTTTGAGGGTATTAGGCACAGATACGCAGTATTTT
CDR3 protein: CASSLSLRVLGTDTQYF
clone size: NA
J gene: TRBJ2-3
V gene: TRBV27
D gene: NA

CDR3 DNA: TGTGCCAGCTCAACCGACAGGGCGGATATTCAGCCCCAGCATTTT
CDR3 protein: CASSTDRADIQPQHF
clone size: NA
J gene: TRBJ1-5
V gene: TRBV18
D gene: TRBD1

CDR3 DNA: TGTGCCAGCTCCCCTAACGAGGAGACCCAGTACTTC
CDR3 protein: CASSPNEETQYF
clone size: NA
J gene: TRBJ2-5
V gene: TRBV18
D gene: NA

CDR3 DNA: TGTGCCACCAAGGAAGGGTTACCATCCTACGAGCAGTACTTC
CDR3 protein: CATKEGLPSYEQYF
clone size: NA
J gene: TRBJ2-7
V gene: TRBV15
D gene: NA

CDR3 DNA: TGTGCCAGCAGCTTGGCTATAGGGGCCACTGAAGCTTTCTTT
CDR3 protein: CASSLAIGATEAFF
clone size: NA
J gene: TRBJ1-1
V gene: TRBV5-4
D gene: NA

CDR3 DNA: TGTGCCAGCAGCACCGCGGCGGGAAAGCAGTTCTTC
CDR3 protein: CASSTAAGKQFF
clone size: NA
J gene: TRBJ2-1
V gene: TRBV7-3
D gene: NA

CDR3 DNA: TGTGCCAGCATGGGAGGGGCGAATGGCTACACCTTC
CDR3 protein: CASMGGANGYTF
clone size: NA
J gene: TRBJ1-2
V gene: TRBV28
D gene: NA

CDR3 DNA: TGTGCCAGCACAGACAGGGGGCCTGACAATCAGCCCCAGCATTTT
CDR3 protein: CASTDRGPDNQPQHF
clone size: NA
J gene: TRBJ1-5
V gene: TRBV2
D gene: TRBD1

CDR3 DNA: TGTGCCAGCAGCTGGTACAGGGAGGTTCTCCAAGAGACCCAGTACTTC
CDR3 protein: CASSWYREVLQETQYF
clone size: NA
J gene: TRBJ2-5
V gene: TRBV7-9
D gene: NA

CDR3 DNA: TGTGCCAGCAGCTTATCGCCAGACTACGAGCAGTACTTC
CDR3 protein: CASSLSPDYEQYF
clone size: NA
J gene: TRBJ2-7
V gene: TRBV7-6
D gene: NA

CDR3 DNA: TGTGCCAGCAGCTACCTTTCCGGGGCGGACACTGAAGCTTTCTTT
CDR3 protein: CASSYLSGADTEAFF
clone size: NA
J gene: TRBJ1-1
V gene: TRBV7-9
D gene: NA

CDR3 DNA: TGCGCCAGCAGCCCTACGGGGACAGGGCCAGATACGCAGTATTTT
CDR3 protein: CASSPTGTGPDTQYF
clone size: NA
J gene: TRBJ2-3
V gene: TRBV5-1
D gene: TRBD1

CDR3 DNA: TGTGCCAGCAGTTTGGGGAGCGGCTACACCTTC
CDR3 protein: CASSLGSGYTF
clone size: NA
J gene: TRBJ1-2
V gene: TRBV6-5
D gene: NA

CDR3 DNA: TGTGCCAGCAGCTTGGGTTTGGGCGGGGGGTCCTACAATGAGCAGTTCTTC
CDR3 protein: CASSLGLGGGSYNEQFF
clone size: NA
J gene: TRBJ2-1
V gene: TRBV5-6
D gene: TRBD2

CDR3 DNA: TGTGCCATCGGGGAGGACCCGTACAATGAGCAGTTCTTC
CDR3 protein: CAIGEDPYNEQFF
clone size: once
J gene: TRBJ2-1
V gene: TRBV10-3
D gene: NA

CDR3 DNA: TGTGCCAGCAGGAATGTACAGGGCTACGAGCAGTACTTC
CDR3 protein: CASRNVQGYEQYF
clone size: NA
J gene: TRBJ2-7
V gene: TRBV7-2
D gene: NA